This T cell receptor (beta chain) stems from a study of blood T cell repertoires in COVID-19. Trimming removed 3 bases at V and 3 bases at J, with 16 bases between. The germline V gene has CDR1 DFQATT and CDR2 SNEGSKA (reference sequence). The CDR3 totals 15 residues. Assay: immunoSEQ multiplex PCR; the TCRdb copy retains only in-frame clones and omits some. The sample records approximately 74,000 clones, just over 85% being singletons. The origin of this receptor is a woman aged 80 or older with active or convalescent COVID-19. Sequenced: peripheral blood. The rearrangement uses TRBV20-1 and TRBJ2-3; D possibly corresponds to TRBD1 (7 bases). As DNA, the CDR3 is TGCAGTGCTAGTGCCAGGGGGGCCTGGACAGATACGCAGTATTTT. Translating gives CSASARGAWTDTQYF.